These 7 T cell receptor beta chains originate from one sample sequenced in a study of T cell responses to AZD1222 COVID-19 vaccine. The table came from immunoSEQ multiplex PCR; TCRdb's copy has only in-frame clones and leaves some out. The repertoire consists of roughly 93,000 clones, with 90% occurring once and the leading ten covering under 30%. Specimen: peripheral blood, collected on day 0 of AZD1222 vaccination. The receptors here all came from an adult in good health.

The chain joins TRBV30 to TRBJ1-5; D not certain. Looked up from germline, CDR1 is GTSNPN and CDR2 is SVGIG (reference sequence). This CDR3 comprises 15 residues. V was shortened by 3 bases and J by 1 base, with 13 bases between the two germline ends. In DNA, the CDR3 is TGTGCCTGGAGCCTCGGGCAGAGCAGCAATCAGCCCCAGCATTTT. It specifies CAWSLGQSSNQPQHF.

V and J are TRBV18 and TRBJ1-2; a weak D match, TRBD1 (5 bases). The CDR3 spans 13 residues. V was cut by 4 bases and J by 1 base, with 7 bases left in between. The germline V gene has CDR1 KGHSH and CDR2 LQKENI. The CDR3 nucleotides are TGTGCCAGCTCACAAGGGGATAACTATGGCTACACCTTC. Its protein is CASSQGDNYGYTF.

The chain links TRBV5-5 to TRBJ2-7; TRBD2 aligns across 12 bases. Germline-derived CDR1 and CDR2 are SGHKS and YYEKEE (reference sequence). The length of the CDR3 is 16 residues. J was trimmed by 4 bases and V by 4 bases; bases with no gene match: 9. The CDR3 coding sequence is TGTGCCAGCAGCCAAATGACTAGCGGGGGTGGGTACGAGCAGTACTTC. This codes for CASSQMTSGGGYEQYF. Full variable domain (remainder filled in from reference TRBV5-5 and TRBJ2-7): DAGVTQSPTHLIKTRGQQVTLRCSPISGHKSVSWYQQVLGQGPQFIFQYYEKEERGRGNFPDRFSARQFPNYSSELNVNALLLGDSALYLCASSQMTSGGGYEQYFGPGTRLTVT.

This clone was seen just once. This chain connects TRBV11-2 to TRBJ2-7; perhaps TRBD1 as D (6 bases). The CDR3 runs 14 residues. The germline gives CDR1 SGHAT, CDR2 FQNNGV. Deletions cut 5 bases from V and 6 bases from J, with 17 bases between. CDR3 region: CASSPVTGLGEQYF. Written as DNA, the CDR3 is TGTGCCAGCAGCCCCGTGACAGGCCTCGGCGAGCAGTACTTC.

This chain joins TRBV6-6 and TRBJ1-5; 7 bases agree with TRBD1. The CDR3 is 15 residues long. V was clipped by 7 bases and J by 2 bases; unmatched bases: 8. Germline CDR1 and CDR2: MNHNY and SVGAGI (reference sequence). The CDR3 is CASNRDRAGNQPQHF. CDR3 bases: TGTGCCAGCAATCGAGACAGGGCGGGCAATCAGCCCCAGCATTTT.

The rearrangement uses TRBV28 and TRBJ2-2; D perhaps matches TRBD1 (6 bases). The CDR3 has 16 residues. Germline V CDR1 and CDR2: MDHEN, SYDVKM. V lost 4 bases and J 0 bases, leaving 12 bases between the germline ends. The CDR3 protein is CASSSTGSTNTGELFF. The CDR3 nucleotides read TGTGCCAGCAGTTCGACAGGATCTACGAACACCGGGGAGCTGTTTTTT. The complete variable domain, with remaining parts taken from reference TRBV28 and TRBJ2-2, reads DVKVTQSSRYLVKRTGEKVFLECVQDMDHENMFWYRQDPGLGLRLIYFSYDVKMKEKGDIPEGYSVSREKKERFSLILESASTNQTSMYLCASSSTGSTNTGELFFGEGSRLTVL.

The chain recombines TRBV15 with TRBJ1-5; no clear D gene. This CDR3 comprises 14 residues. Germline assignment: CDR1 LNHNV and CDR2 YYDKDF (reference sequence). V shed 3 bases and J shed 4 bases, with 10 bases lying between them. Written as DNA, the CDR3 is TGTGCCACCAGCAGCGACAATGGAAATCAGCCCCAGCATTTT. It yields the protein CATSSDNGNQPQHF.